This T cell receptor beta chain was sequenced in a study of T cell responses to AZD1222 COVID-19 vaccine. A remark on this clone: Its target is not known.

General study findings and limits: Samples come after the peak T cell response, not at day 14. Females made up more of the donors, who were largely white British, and clonal diversity may have come out too low. The study identified only 6 or 7 AZD1222 recipients as seropositive at baseline.

The protocol was immunoSEQ multiplex PCR, while the TCRdb copy is restricted to in-frame clones and leaves out a portion. The profile covers 70,000 to 95,000 clones, with 80% to 90% appearing a single time and about 2.4% taken by the ten largest. Specimen: peripheral blood, collected 28 days after the second AZD1222 dose. The source is an adult who received the AZD1222 COVID-19 vaccine.

The CDR3 region has the DNA TGTGCCAGCAGCTTAAACGGTCCCTATGGCTACACCTTC. It yields the protein CASSLNGPYGYTF. V gene TRBV7-3 combines with J gene TRBJ1-2; D is uncertain. The CDR3 runs to 13 residues. Germline assignment: CDR1 SGHTA and CDR2 FQGTGA. V was shortened by 1 base and J by 4 bases, with 7 bases between the two germline ends.